Following are 12 T cell receptor beta chains from one sample sequenced in a study of cytomegalovirus exposure and HLA in healthy donors. It was with 60 Vbeta and 13 Jbeta primers that the PCR ran. TCRdb keeps only in-frame clones here, not all; method: immunoSEQ multiplex PCR. The sample carries roughly 66,000 clones, roughly 69% recorded once. Sample: PBMCs. The receptors derive from a woman in her 50s in good health and CMV-seronegative.

This clone has just one count. The CDR3 bases are TGTGCCAGCAGCCGAGAAACTAGCGGGAGCTCCTACGAGCAGTACTTC. Protein: CASSRETSGSSYEQYF. The chain joins TRBV4-2 to TRBJ2-7, with TRBD2 matching over 11 bases. The CDR3 loop spans 16 amino acids. V was pared by 4 bases and J by 0 bases, with 5 bases of the junction left unmatched. Germline CDR1 reads LGHNA; CDR2 reads YNFKEQ.

The rearrangement links TRBV9 to TRBJ1-1; D gene uncertain. The V end lost 0 bases, the J end lost 7 bases, and 10 bases lay between the germline ends. This CDR3 is 13 amino acids long. The germline CDR1 and CDR2 sequences are SGDLS and YYNGEE. For the CDR3, the DNA is TGTGCCAGCAGCGTAGATAACGAGGTTGAAGCTTTCTTT. This codes for CASSVDNEVEAFF. The full variable domain, rest sourced from reference TRBV9 and TRBJ1-1, is DSGVTQTPKHLITATGQRVTLRCSPRSGDLSVYWYQQSLDQGLQFLIQYYNGEERAKGNILERFSAQQFPDLHSELNLSSLELGDSALYFCASSVDNEVEAFFGQGTRLTVV.

The chain joins TRBV5-1 to TRBJ2-5; D not certain. Germline CDR1 and CDR2: SGHRS and YFSETQ. The CDR3 has 14 amino acids. Trimming shortened V by 4 bases and J by 2 bases, and 12 bases separated the two germline ends. The CDR3 DNA reads as TGCGCCAGCAGCCCCACCCCACAGCAAGAGACCCAGTACTTC. Amino acids: CASSPTPQQETQYF.

J is TRBJ1-2 and V is TRBV7-2, with 8 nucleotides matching TRBD1. Germline CDR1 SGHTA, CDR2 FQGNSA. The ends lost 6 bases at V and 5 bases at J; junction bases unmatched: 11. The CDR3 length is 15 residues. CDR3 bases: TGTGCCAGCAGTGAAGGCGGGACAGGCCGGTATGGCTACACCTTC. It is translated as CASSEGGTGRYGYTF.

This clone was recorded at least ten times. This sequence joins TRBV7-8 and TRBJ2-1; D is undetermined. Germline CDR1 SGHVS, CDR2 FQNEAQ. The germline V and J ends were trimmed by 5 bases and 12 bases, with 17 bases remaining between them. This CDR3 has 13 amino acids. The DNA of the CDR3 is TGTGCCAGCAGCCCTTCATGGTCACCGGGGCAGTTCTTC. Translated, it gives CASSPSWSPGQFF.

The chain joins TRBV6-6 to TRBJ2-7, with 9 nucleotides matching TRBD2. Looked up from germline, CDR1 is MNHNY and CDR2 is SVGAGI (reference sequence). The V segment lost 6 bases and the J segment 2 bases; nucleotides outside the gene matches: 8. The CDR3 runs to 15 residues. The CDR3: CASRPMAGGTYEQYF. CDR3 nucleotides: TGTGCCAGCAGACCCATGGCGGGGGGGACCTACGAGCAGTACTTC.

The CDR3 DNA reads TGCAGCCCTGGGCCCGGGACAGGGGAGTACGAGCAGTACTTC. It is translated as CSPGPGTGEYEQYF. This chain joins TRBV29-1 and TRBJ2-7; 10 nucleotides agree with TRBD1. This CDR3 contains 14 residues. Looked up from germline, CDR1 is SQVTM and CDR2 is ANQGSEA. With 8 bases clipped from V and 4 bases from J, the junction kept 11 bases outside the gene matches.

In its sample, this clone was seen once. This chain uses TRBV6-5 with TRBJ1-4, with D unclear. Between the trimmed V and J ends, which lost 0 bases and 7 bases, there was a span of 6 bases. The CDR3 totals 13 residues. The V gene's germline CDR1 is MNHEY and CDR2 SVGAGI. CDR3 sequence (DNA): TGTGCCAGCAGTTACTCGCAGCGTGAAAAACTGTTTTTT. Its translation is CASSYSQREKLFF.

The J gene is TRBJ2-6, the V gene TRBV28; 7 positions agree with TRBD1. Germline assignment: CDR1 MDHEN and CDR2 SYDVKM. Germline trimming cut 6 bases from V and 1 base from J; bases unmatched to any gene: 0. The CDR3 has 14 residues. The CDR3 region is CASRTGSGANVLTF. The CDR3 nucleotides are TGTGCCAGCAGGACAGGGTCTGGGGCCAACGTCCTGACTTTC.

The rearrangement links TRBV29-1 to TRBJ2-1, with D possibly TRBD1 on 5 matching bases. The CDR3 is 13 amino acids. CDR1 and CDR2 from the germline V gene are SQVTM and ANQGSEA. Trimming pared 6 bases from V and 1 base from J, leaving 10 bases between. The CDR3 nucleotides are TGCAGCGTGGGGCCAGGGTCCTACAATGAGCAGTTCTTC. Protein: CSVGPGSYNEQFF.

This clone was detected a few times. The chain links TRBV4-1 to TRBJ2-7; D unclear. The CDR3 runs 14 residues. The V gene lost 3 bases and the J gene lost 0 bases, with 9 bases spanning the gap. Per the germline V gene, CDR1 is MGHRA and CDR2 is YSYEKL. DNA of the CDR3: TGCGCCAGCAGCCATCCCAGGATCTCCTACGAGCAGTACTTC. It yields the protein CASSHPRISYEQYF.

The J gene is TRBJ1-4, the V gene TRBV30; the D gene is possibly TRBD1 (5 bases). Trimming removed 3 bases at V and 4 bases at J, with 9 bases between. This CDR3 spans 13 amino acids. Germline loops: CDR1 GTSNPN, CDR2 SVGIG (reference sequence). This CDR3 is CAWSLDNNEKLFF. In nucleotides, the CDR3 is TGTGCCTGGAGCTTGGACAATAATGAAAAACTGTTTTTT.